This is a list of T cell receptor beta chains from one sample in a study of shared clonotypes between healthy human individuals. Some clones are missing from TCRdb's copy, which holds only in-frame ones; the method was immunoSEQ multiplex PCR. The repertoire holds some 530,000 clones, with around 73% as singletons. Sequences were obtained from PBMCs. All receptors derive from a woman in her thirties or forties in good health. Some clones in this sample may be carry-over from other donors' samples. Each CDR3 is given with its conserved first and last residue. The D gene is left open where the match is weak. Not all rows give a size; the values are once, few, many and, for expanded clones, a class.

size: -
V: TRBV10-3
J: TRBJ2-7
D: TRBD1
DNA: TGTGCCAGCAGTGAAGCCGGGACAGCAGCCTACGAGCAGTACTTC
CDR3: CASSEAGTAAYEQYF

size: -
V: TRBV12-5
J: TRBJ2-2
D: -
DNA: TGTGCTAGTGGTTTGTCGGGAACCGGGGAGCTGTTTTTT
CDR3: CASGLSGTGELFF

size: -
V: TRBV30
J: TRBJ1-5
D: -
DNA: TGTGCCTGGAGTTACCAGCAAATCAATCAGCCCCAGCATTTT
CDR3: CAWSYQQINQPQHF

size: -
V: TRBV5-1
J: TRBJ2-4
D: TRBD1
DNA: TGCGCCAGCAGCTTGAGGGACAGAAACATTCAGTACTTC
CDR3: CASSLRDRNIQYF

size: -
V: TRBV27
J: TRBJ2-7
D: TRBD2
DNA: TGTGCCAGCAGTTTAAGGTCTAGCGGGACTAACTACGAGCAGTACTTC
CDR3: CASSLRSSGTNYEQYF

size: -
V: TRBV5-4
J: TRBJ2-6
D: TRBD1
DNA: TGTGCCAGCAGCGCTGACAGGGTCGGGGCCAACGTCCTGACTTTC
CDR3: CASSADRVGANVLTF

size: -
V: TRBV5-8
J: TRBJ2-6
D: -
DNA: TGTGCCAGCAGGACCACACAAAGTCGGGCCAACGTCCTGACTTTC
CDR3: CASRTTQSRANVLTF

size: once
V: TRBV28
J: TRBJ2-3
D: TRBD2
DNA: TGTGCCAGCAGGGAGCGGGAGGTCGCAGATACGCAGTATTTT
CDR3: CASREREVADTQYF

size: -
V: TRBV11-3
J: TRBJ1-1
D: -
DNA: TGTGCCAGCAGCTTACTCTCAAACACTGAAGCTTTCTTT
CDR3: CASSLLSNTEAFF

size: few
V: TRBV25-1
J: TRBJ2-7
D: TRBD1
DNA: TGTGCCAGCTGGGGGGACAGGGGGGAAGAGCAGTACTTC
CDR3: CASWGDRGEEQYF

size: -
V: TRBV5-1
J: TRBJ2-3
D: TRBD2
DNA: TGCGCCAGCAGCGTACGAGGGACTAGCCCTACCCGCACAGATACGCAGTATTTT
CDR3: CASSVRGTSPTRTDTQYF

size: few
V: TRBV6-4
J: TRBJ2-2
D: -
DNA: TGTGCCAGCAGTGACTCGATGCAAGGGACCGGGGAGCTGTTTTTT
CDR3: CASSDSMQGTGELFF

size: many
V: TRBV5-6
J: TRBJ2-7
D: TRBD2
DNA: TGTGCCAGCAGCGCCTGGCAATTGCGGGAGCCGGAGGACGAGCAGTACTTC
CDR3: CASSAWQLREPEDEQYF

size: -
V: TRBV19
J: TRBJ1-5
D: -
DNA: TGTGCCAGTAGTCCACCAAATCAGCCCCAGCATTTT
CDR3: CASSPPNQPQHF

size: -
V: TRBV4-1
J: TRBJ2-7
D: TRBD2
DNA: TGCGCCAGCAGCCAAGATATGAGCGGGATCGGAGAGCAGTACTTC
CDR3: CASSQDMSGIGEQYF